This T cell receptor (beta chain) comes out of a study of graft-versus-host responses after intestinal transplantation. Study-level information: Grafts that recipients had were multivisceral, liver-intestinal, or isolated intestinal transplants. Anti-thymocyte globulin served as induction for all recipients, who then took tacrolimus and steroids for approximately three years.

Overall study results and limits: Ileal or blood samples showed some GvH clones first, and such clones were also found in recipient marrow.

V was pared by 3 bases and J by 4 bases, with 9 bases between. Germline V gene lookup returns CDR1 SQVTM and CDR2 ANQGSEA. The CDR3 covers 12 residues. About this clone itself: Its specificity is not known.

TCRdb keeps only in-frame clones here, not all; method: immunoSEQ multiplex PCR. Counted here are 35,000 to 40,000 clones, roughly four fifths occurring once; the ten biggest clones make up 3.5%. Sample: PBMCs, taken about 38 months after transplant. The receptor comes from a human patient who received an intestinal transplant, so some T cells may come from the graft donor. This rearrangement joins TRBV29-1 to TRBJ1-1, with D perhaps matching TRBD1 (5 bases). The CDR3, as DNA: TGCAGCGTTGAGGGGGTTAGCACTGAAGCTTTCTTT. Its translation is CSVEGVSTEAFF.